This T cell receptor beta chain was found in a study of regulatory T cells in long-lasting Graves disease. This CDR3 has 16 residues. Looked up from germline, CDR1 is SGHTA and CDR2 is FQGTGA. Trimming took off 5 bases at V and 4 bases at J, with 17 bases between the two ends. Arm-PCR of CDR3 regions with iRepertoire HTBI primers generated TCR beta libraries. TCRdb used MiXCR to reprocess the multiplex PCR reads, holding one entry per CDR3 protein. The sample includes 350,000 to 550,000 distinct CDR3 sequences, approximately 15% seen only once; the top ten take under 20%. As for time point: newly diagnosed GD, antithyroid drugs for less than 3 months. The TCR library used RNA extracted from PBMCs. This clonotype was picked up many times. Another study also made use of these data, one on T cells in Graves' hyperthyroidism and ophthalmopathy. That study adds: Uncontrolled infection, other autoimmune disease, pregnancy or lactation barred patients from enrollment. The HTBI set primed first-round TCR CDR3 RT-PCR. Blood also carried most thyroid clonotypes expanded above 0.001.

The sequence derives from a woman between 50 and 59 years old with Graves disease. Here the sequenced sample was peripheral blood mononuclear cells (PBMCs), taken at new diagnosis, from a patient treated with antithyroid drugs. The chain uses TRBV7-3 and TRBJ2-2; D is perhaps TRBD1 or TRBD2 (6 bases each). The CDR3 spells CASSPTGGPGTGELFF. CDR3 bases: TGTGCCAGCAGCCCTACTGGGGGGCCCGGCACCGGGGAGCTGTTTTTT.